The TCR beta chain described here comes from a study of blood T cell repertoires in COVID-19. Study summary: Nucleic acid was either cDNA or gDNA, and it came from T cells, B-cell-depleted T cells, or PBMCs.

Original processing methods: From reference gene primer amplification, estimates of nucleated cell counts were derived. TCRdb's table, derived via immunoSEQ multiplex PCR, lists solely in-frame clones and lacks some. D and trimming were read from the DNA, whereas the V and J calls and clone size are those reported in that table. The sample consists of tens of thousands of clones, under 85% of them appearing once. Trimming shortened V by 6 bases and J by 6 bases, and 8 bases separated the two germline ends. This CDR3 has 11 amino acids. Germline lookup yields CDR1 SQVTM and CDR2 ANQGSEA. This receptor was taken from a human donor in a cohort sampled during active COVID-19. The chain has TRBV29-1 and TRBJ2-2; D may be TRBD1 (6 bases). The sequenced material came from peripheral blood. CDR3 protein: CSVRGAGELFF. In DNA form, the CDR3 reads TGCAGCGTCAGGGGTGCCGGGGAGCTGTTTTTT.